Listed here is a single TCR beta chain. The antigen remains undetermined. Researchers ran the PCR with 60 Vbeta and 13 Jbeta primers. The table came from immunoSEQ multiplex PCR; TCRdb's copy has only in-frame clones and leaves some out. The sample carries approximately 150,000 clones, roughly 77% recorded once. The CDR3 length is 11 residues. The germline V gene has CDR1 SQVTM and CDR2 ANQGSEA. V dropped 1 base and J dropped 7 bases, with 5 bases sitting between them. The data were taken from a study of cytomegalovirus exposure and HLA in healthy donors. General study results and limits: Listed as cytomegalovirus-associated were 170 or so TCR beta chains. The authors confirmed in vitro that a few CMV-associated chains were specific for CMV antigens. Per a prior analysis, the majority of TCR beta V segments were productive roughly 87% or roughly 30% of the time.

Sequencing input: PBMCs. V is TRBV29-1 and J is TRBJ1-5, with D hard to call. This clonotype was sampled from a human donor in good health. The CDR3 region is CSVEGPQPQHF. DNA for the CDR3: TGCAGCGTTGAAGGTCCGCAGCCCCAGCATTTT.